This TCR beta chain was sequenced during a study of shared clonotypes between healthy human individuals (TCRdb year 2020). Regarding the study in general: The cohort included a few men and two women between 18 and 49 years of age. For each donor, CD4 naive and CD4 memory were each run on three plates, CD8 naive on two plates, and CD8 memory on one plate. To estimate repertoire size and how much clonotype sharing occurs between individuals, the study deeply sequenced the blood TCR repertoires of roughly 5 healthy adults. Different laboratories and diverse techniques were used to prepare libraries and sequence TCR repertoires, to increase sequencing depth and limit assay-specific biases. Per donor, leukapheresis produced somewhere between about 0.9 and 9 billion PBMCs. Broader findings and caveats from the paper: Naive subsets generally had larger estimated clonotype richness than memory subsets. Higher generation probabilities were observed for clonotypes shared by all four sorted-subset donors than for non-shared clonotypes. Incomplete sequencing was indicated by rarefaction of sorted-subset datasets, despite the large sequencing depth. Pairwise subsampling indicated that sequencing depth was expected to affect the degree of clonotype sharing among donors. Across a handful of donors, approximately 4.9% of naive CD4, around 3.3% of naive CD8, around 2.1% of memory CD4, and 0.4% to 0.45% of memory CD8 clonotypes were shared. Only blood was sampled, and tissue TCR repertoires likely differ from those in blood. The small number of donors limited the genetic and exposure-history diversity represented.

Donors were healthy HIV-negative adults with no recently reported acute infections or vaccinations. Only Caucasian adults living in Nashville, Tennessee, USA were represented among the donors. CD4+ T cells were enriched by magnetic negative selection, after which naive cells were positively selected on CD45RA and the negative fraction was taken as the memory subset. Blood was collected by leukapheresis, and PBMCs were isolated by Ficoll-Histopaque density gradient centrifugation and then cryopreserved in liquid nitrogen vapor phase. Analytical flow cytometry was used to check the purity and quantity of each magnetically sorted T cell population. Genomic DNA was isolated from every sorted fraction and measured by UV absorbance on a Nanodrop 2000c. V loses 6 bases, J loses 4 bases, and the germline ends lie 7 bases apart. The CDR3 measures 12 amino acids from cysteine to phenylalanine. Only the CDR3 portion is preserved as DNA: 36 bases, with reading frame beginning at the first base. CDR1 SGDLS and CDR2 YYNGEE are derived from the germline V gene.

Using the deep immunoSEQ assay, TCR CDR3 regions were amplified from genomic DNA by multiplex PCR. Extracted genomic DNA from each cell subset was spread evenly across all wells of several immunoSEQ 96-well plates, with each plate serving as a replicate. For sorted subsets, approximately 210 ng of genomic DNA, equivalent to roughly 30,000 T cell genomes, went into each replicate PCR. Purified libraries were measured with a Qubit 3.0 fluorometer, size-checked on a Bioanalyzer 2100, and measured again with the KAPA Library Quantification kit. Every immunoSEQ 96-well plate was sequenced on a dedicated single-read 150-cycle Illumina NextSeq 550 flow cell. The original methods were these. Because the immunoSEQ output included only junctional sequences and no quality scores, the filtering could not be the same as the filtering used for full-length reads. Sequences were annotated with PyIR, a Python wrapper for IgBLAST v1.9, and V/J genes and CDR3 were assigned using IMGT germline references. Reads were filtered out if the reads had weak V/J assignments (E-value above 1e-6), no CDR3, stop codons, out-of-frame junctions, or ambiguous translated residues. V3J clonotypes were defined by identical inferred V gene, J gene, and CDR3 amino acid sequence. Percentage overlap between repertoires was computed as shared unique clonotypes divided by the size of the smaller repertoire. RTK rarefaction, the Chao1 estimator, and Recon v2.1 estimates of unobserved clonotypes were used to assess repertoire richness. OLGA was used to compute generation probabilities for all TCRbeta clonotypes that the gDNA method yielded from a handful of donors. TCRdb retrieved this table from immuneACCESS and kept in-frame rearrangements only. Not all clones are present; in checked studies, unresolved V genes account for under half, and no reason is known for the remainder. V, J and clone size were drawn from that table, and D and trimming were deduced from the DNA. A total of about 1.5 million clones appear in this sample, approximately 98% of them only once. Roughly 0.45% of the sample belongs to the ten largest clones.

On this clone: No cognate antigen has been identified for it. Base qualities are not at hand, and no much larger clone is one base apart.

This clonotype was obtained from a man aged 25 to 45 in good health. The sequenced sample was naive CD4+ T cells sorted from blood. The meaning of the sample's cell subset or site label: CD45RA+ positively selected. The rearrangement joined TRBV9 to TRBJ2-2, with no reliable assignment of the D segment. The CDR3 amino acid sequence is: CASKGSTGELFF. In nucleotides, the sequence is TGTGCCAGCAAAGGGTCCACCGGGGAGCTGTTTTTT.